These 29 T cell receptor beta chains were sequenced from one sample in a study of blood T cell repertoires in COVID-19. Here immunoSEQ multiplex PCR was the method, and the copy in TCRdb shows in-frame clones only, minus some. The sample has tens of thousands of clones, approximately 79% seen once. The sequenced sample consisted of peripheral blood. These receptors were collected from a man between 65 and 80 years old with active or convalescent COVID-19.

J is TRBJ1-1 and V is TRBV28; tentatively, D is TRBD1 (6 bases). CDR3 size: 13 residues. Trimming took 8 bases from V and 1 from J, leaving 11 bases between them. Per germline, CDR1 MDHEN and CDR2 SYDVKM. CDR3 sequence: CASGGRANTEAFF. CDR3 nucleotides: TGTGCCAGCGGGGGCAGGGCGAACACTGAAGCTTTCTTT.

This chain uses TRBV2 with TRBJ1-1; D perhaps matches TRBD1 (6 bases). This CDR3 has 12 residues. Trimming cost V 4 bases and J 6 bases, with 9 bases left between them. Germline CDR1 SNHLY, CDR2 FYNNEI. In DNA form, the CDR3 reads TGTGCCAGCAGTGCCCGACAGGCTGAAGCTTTCTTT. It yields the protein CASSARQAEAFF.

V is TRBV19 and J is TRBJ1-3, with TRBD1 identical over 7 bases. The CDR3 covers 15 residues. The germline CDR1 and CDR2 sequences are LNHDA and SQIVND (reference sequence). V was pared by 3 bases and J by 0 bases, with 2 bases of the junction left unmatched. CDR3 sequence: CASSITGASGNTIYF. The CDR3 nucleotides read TGTGCCAGTAGTATTACAGGGGCCTCTGGAAACACCATATATTTT.

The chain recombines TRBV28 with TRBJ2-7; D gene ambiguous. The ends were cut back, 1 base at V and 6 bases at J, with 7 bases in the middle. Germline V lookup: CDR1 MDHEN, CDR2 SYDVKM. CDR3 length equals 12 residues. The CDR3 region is CASSLLAPEQYF. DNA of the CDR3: TGTGCCAGCAGTTTATTAGCCCCCGAGCAGTACTTC.

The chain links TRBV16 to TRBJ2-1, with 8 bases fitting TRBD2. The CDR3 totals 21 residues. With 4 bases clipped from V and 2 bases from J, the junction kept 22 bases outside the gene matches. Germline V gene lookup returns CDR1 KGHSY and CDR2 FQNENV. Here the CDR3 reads CASSPTPGYPGERGTYNEQFF. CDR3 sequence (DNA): TGTGCCAGCAGCCCGACCCCCGGTTATCCCGGAGAGCGGGGGACCTACAATGAGCAGTTCTTC.

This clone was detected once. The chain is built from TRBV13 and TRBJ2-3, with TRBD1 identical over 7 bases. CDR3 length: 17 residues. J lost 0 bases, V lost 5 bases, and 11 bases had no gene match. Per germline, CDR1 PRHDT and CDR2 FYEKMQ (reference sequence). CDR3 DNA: TGTGCCAGCAGCAGGACAGGTCTCCTAATTAGCACAGATACGCAGTATTTT. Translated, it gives CASSRTGLLISTDTQYF.

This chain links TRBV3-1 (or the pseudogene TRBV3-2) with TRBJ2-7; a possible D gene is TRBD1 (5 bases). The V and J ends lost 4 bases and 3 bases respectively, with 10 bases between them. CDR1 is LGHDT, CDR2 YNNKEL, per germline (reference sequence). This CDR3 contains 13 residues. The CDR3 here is CASSLRVDYEQYF. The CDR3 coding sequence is TGTGCCAGCAGCCTCAGGGTTGACTACGAGCAGTACTTC.

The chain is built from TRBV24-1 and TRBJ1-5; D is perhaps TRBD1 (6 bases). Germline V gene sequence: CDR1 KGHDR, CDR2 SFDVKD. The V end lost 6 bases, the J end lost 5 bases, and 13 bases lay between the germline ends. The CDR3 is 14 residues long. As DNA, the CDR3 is TGTGCCACCAGTCACCGGGACAACGATCAGCCCCAGCATTTT. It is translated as CATSHRDNDQPQHF.

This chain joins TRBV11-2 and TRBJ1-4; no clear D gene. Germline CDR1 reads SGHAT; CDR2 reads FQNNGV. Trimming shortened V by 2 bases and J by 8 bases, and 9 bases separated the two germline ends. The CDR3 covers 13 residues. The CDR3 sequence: CASSLSLREKLFF. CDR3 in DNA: TGTGCCAGCAGCTTATCTTTGAGAGAAAAACTGTTTTTT.

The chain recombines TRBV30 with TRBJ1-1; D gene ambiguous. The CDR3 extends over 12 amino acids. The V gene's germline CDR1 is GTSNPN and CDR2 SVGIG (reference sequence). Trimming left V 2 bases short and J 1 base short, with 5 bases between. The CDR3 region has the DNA TGTGCCTGGAGTTCGGGGAACACTGAAGCTTTCTTT. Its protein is CAWSSGNTEAFF.

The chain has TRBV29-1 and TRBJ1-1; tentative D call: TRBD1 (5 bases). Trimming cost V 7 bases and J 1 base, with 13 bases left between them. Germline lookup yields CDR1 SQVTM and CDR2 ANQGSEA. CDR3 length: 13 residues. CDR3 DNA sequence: TGCAGCGGGTCCCCGACAGAGAACACTGAAGCTTTCTTT. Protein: CSGSPTENTEAFF.

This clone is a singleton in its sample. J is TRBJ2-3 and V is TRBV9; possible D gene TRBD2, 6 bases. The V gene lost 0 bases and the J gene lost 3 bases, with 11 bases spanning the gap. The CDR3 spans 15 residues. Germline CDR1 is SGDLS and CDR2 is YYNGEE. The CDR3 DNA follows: TGTGCCAGCAGCGTAGATGGCGGGGAGACAGATACGCAGTATTTT. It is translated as CASSVDGGETDTQYF.

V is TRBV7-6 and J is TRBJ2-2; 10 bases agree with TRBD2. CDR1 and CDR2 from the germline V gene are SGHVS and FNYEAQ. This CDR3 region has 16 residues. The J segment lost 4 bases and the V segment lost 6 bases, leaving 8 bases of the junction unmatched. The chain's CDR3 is CASRPLAGAFTGELFF. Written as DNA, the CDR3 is TGTGCCAGCAGGCCTCTAGCGGGGGCTTTCACCGGGGAGCTGTTTTTT.

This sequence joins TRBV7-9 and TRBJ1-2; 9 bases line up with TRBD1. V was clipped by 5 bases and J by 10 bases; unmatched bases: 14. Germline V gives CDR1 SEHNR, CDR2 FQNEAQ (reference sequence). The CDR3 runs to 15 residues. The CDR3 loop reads CASSARGETGGHYTF. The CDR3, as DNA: TGTGCCAGCAGCGCAAGGGGCGAGACAGGGGGACACTACACCTTC.

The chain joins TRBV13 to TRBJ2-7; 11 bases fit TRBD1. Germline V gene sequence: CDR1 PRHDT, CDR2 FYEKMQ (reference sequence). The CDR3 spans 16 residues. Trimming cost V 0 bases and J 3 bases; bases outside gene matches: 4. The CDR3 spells CASSLGGTGGFYEQYF. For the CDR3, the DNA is TGTGCCAGCAGCTTAGGGGGGACAGGGGGTTTCTACGAGCAGTACTTC.

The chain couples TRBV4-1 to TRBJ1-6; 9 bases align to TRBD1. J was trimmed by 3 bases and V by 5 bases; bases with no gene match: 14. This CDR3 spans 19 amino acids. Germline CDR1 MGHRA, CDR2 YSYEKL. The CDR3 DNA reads TGCGCCAGCAGCTTCCCGGGACAGGGATCCTGGGGCTATAATTCACCCCTCCACTTT. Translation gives CASSFPGQGSWGYNSPLHF.

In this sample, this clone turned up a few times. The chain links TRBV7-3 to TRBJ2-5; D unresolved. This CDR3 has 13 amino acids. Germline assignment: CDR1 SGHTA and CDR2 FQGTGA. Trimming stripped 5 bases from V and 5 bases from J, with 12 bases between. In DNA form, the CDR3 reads TGTGCCAGCAGCGTGGTGTACTTGGAGACCCAGTACTTC. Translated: CASSVVYLETQYF.

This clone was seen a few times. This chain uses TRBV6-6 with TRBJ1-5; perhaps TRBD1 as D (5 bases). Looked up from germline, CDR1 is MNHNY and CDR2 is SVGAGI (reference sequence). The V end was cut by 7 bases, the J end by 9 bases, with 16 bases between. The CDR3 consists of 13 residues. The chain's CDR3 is CASTQLGGSPQHF. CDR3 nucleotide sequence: TGTGCCAGCACTCAACTGGGGGGGTCGCCCCAGCATTTT.

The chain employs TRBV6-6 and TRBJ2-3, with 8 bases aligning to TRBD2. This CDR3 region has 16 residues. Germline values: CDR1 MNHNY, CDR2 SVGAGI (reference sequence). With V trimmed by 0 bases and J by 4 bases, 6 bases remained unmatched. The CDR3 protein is CASSYSGRGGSDTQYF. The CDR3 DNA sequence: TGTGCCAGCAGTTACTCTGGCCGGGGGGGCTCAGATACGCAGTATTTT.

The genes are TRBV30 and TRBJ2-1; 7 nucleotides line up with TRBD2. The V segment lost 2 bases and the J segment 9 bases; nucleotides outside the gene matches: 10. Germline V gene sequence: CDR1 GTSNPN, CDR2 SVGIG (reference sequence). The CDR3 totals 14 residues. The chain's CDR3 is CAWSWALREGEQFF. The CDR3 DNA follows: TGTGCCTGGAGTTGGGCCTTGAGGGAGGGTGAGCAGTTCTTC.

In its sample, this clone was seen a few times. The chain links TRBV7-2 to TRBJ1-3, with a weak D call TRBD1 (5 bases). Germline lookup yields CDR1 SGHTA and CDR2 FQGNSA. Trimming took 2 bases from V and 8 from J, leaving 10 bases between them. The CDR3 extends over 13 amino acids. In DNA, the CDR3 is TGTGCCAGCAGCTTAAGGCGGGGGGACACCATATATTTT. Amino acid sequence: CASSLRRGDTIYF.

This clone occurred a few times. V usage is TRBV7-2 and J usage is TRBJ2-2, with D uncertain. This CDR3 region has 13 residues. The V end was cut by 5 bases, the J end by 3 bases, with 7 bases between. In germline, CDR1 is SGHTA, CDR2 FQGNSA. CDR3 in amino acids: CASSPYYTGELFF. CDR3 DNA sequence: TGTGCCAGCAGCCCATACTACACCGGGGAGCTGTTTTTT.

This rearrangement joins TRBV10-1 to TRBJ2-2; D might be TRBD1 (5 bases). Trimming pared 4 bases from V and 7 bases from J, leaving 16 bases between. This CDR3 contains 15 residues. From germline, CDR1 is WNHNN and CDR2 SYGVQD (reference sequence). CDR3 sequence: CASSGQGRKSGELFF. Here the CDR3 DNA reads TGCGCCAGCAGTGGGCAGGGAAGGAAGAGCGGGGAGCTGTTTTTT.

The CDR3 sequence is CASSSGQGTGELFF. The CDR3 coding sequence is TGTGCCAGCAGCTCCGGACAGGGAACCGGGGAGCTGTTTTTT. The V and J genes are TRBV3-1 (or the pseudogene TRBV3-2) and TRBJ2-2, with TRBD1 matching 8 bases. V lost 5 bases and J lost 5; bases outside the gene matches: 4. Germline assignment: CDR1 LGHDT and CDR2 YNNKEL (reference sequence). The CDR3 is 14 residues long.

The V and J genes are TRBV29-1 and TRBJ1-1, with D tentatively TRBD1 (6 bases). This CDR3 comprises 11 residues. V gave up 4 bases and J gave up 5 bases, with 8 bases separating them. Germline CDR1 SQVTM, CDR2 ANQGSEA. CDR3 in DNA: TGCAGCGTTGTAAGGGGGACTGAAGCTTTCTTT. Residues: CSVVRGTEAFF.

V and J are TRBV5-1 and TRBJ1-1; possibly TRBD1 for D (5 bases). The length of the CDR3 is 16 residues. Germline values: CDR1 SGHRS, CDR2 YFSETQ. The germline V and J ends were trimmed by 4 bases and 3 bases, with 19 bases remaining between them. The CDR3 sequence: CASSIGIRGGDTEAFF. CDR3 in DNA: TGCGCCAGCAGCATTGGAATCCGGGGAGGGGACACTGAAGCTTTCTTT.

CDR3 in amino acids: CASSPRGQRMNTEAFF. Here the CDR3 DNA reads TGTGCCAGCTCACCTAGGGGGCAGAGGATGAACACTGAAGCTTTCTTT. The gene calls are TRBV18 and TRBJ1-1; 7 positions agree with TRBD1. V shed 3 bases and J 0 bases; nucleotides not matched to a gene: 7. This CDR3 has 16 residues. Germline CDR1 and CDR2: KGHSH and LQKENI.

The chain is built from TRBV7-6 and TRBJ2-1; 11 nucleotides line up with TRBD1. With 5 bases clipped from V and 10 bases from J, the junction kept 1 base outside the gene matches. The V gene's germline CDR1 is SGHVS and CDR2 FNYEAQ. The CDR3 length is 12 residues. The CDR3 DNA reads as TGTGCCAGCAGCCGGACAGGGGGCGAGCAGTTCTTC. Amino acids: CASSRTGGEQFF.

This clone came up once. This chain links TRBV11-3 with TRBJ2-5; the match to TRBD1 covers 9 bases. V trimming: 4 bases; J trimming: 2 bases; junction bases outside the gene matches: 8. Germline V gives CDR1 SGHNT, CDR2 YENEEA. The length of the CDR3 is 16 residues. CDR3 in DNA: TGTGCCAGCAGCTCCGGGACAGGGAACATACAAGAGACCCAGTACTTC. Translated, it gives CASSSGTGNIQETQYF. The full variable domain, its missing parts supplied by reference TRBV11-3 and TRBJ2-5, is EAGVVQSPRYKIIEKKQPVAFWCNPISGHNTLYWYLQNLGQGPELLIRYENEEAVDDSQLPKDRFSAERLKGVDSTLKIQPAELGDSAVYLCASSSGTGNIQETQYFGPGTRLLVL.